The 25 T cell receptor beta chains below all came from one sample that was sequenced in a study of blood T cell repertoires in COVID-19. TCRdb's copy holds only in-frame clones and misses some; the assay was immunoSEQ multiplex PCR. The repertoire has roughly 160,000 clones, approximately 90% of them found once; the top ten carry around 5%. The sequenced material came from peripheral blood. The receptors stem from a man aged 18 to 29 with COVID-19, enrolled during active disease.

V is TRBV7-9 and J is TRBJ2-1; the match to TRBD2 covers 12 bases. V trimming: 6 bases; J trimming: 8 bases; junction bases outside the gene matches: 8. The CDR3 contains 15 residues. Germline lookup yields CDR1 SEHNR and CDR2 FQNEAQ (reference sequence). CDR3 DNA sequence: TGTGCCAGCAGTGGGCTAGCGGGAGGGGTCGATGAGCAGTTCTTC. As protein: CASSGLAGGVDEQFF.

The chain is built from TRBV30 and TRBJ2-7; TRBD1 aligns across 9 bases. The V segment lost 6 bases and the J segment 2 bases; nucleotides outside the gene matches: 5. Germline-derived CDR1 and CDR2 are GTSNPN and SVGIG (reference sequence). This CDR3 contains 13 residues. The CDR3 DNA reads TGTGCCTGCCCCGGGACAGGGCCCTACGAGCAGTACTTC. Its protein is CACPGTGPYEQYF.

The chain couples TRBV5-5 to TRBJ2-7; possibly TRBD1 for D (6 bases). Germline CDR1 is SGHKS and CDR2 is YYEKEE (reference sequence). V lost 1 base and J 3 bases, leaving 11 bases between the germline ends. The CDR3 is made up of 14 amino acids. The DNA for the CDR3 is TGTGCCAGCAGCTTGCCACAGGGAAACTACGAGCAGTACTTC. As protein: CASSLPQGNYEQYF.

The CDR3: CASSLGGWGTGADTQYF. CDR3 bases: TGTGCCAGCAGCTTAGGGGGTTGGGGGACAGGGGCAGATACGCAGTATTTT. The chain is built from TRBV7-2 and TRBJ2-3; 10 bases line up with TRBD1. The length of the CDR3 is 17 residues. The V gene's germline CDR1 is SGHTA and CDR2 FQGNSA. J lost 4 bases, V lost 1 base, and 8 bases had no gene match.

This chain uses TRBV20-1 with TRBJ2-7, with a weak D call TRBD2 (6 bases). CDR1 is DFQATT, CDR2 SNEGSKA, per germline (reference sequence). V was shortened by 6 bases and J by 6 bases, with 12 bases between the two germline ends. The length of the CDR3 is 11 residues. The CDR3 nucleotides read TGCAGTGCGCCAGGACTACCCGAGCAGTACTTC. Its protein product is CSAPGLPEQYF.

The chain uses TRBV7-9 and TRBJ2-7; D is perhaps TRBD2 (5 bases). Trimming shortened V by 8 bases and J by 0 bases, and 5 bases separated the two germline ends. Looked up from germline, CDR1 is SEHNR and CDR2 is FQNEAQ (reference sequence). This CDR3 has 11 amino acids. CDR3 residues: CASRGSYEQYF. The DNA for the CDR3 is TGTGCCAGCCGGGGCTCCTACGAGCAGTACTTC.

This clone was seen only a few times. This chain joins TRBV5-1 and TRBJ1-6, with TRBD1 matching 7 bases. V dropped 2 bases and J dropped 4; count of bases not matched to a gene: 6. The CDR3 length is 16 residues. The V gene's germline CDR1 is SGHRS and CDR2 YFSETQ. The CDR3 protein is CASSFTQGSYNSPLHF. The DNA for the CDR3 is TGCGCCAGCAGCTTCACACAGGGGAGTTATAATTCACCCCTCCACTTT.

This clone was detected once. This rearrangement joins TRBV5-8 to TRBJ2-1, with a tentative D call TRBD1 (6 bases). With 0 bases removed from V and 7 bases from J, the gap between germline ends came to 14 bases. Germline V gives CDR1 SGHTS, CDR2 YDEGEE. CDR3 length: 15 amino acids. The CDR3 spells CASSLAAGAANEQFF. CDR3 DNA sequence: TGTGCCAGCAGCTTGGCGGCAGGGGCTGCGAATGAGCAGTTCTTC.

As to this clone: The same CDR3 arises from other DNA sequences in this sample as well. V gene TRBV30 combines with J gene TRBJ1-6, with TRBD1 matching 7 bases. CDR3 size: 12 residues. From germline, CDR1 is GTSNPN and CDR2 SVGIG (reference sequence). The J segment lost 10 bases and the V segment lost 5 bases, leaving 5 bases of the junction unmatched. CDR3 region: CAWDREGSPLHF. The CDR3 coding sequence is TGTGCCTGGGACAGGGAAGGATCACCCCTCCACTTT.

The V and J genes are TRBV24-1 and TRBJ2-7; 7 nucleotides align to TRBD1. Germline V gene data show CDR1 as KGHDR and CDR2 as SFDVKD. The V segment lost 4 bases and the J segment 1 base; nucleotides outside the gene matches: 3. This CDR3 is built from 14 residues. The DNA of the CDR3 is TGTGCCACCAGTGAATCGACAGGGTCCTACGAGCAGTACTTC. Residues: CATSESTGSYEQYF.

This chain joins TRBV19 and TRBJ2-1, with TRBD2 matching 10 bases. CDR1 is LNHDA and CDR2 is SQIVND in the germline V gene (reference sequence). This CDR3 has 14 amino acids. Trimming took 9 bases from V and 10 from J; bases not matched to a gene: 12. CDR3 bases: TGTGCCAGCCGCGGGACTAGCGCCTTAGGGGAGCAGTTCTTC. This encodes CASRGTSALGEQFF.

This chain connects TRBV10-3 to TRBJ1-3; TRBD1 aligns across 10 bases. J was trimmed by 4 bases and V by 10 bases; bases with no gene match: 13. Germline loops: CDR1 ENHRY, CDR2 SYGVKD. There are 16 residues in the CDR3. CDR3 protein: CATIPGQGPVGNTIYF. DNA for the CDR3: TGTGCCACCATACCGGGACAGGGGCCGGTAGGAAACACCATATATTTT.

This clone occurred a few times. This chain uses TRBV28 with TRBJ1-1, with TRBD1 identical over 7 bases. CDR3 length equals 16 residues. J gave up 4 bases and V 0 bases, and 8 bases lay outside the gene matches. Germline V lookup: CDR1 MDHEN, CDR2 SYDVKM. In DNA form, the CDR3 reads TGTGCCAGCAGTTTATGTGTGAGGGGGCAGTGCACTGAAGCTTTCTTT. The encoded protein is CASSLCVRGQCTEAFF.

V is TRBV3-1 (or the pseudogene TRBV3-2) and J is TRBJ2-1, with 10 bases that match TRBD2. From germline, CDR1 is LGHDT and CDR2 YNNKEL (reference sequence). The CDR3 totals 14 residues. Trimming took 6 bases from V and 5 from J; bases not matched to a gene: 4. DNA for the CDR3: TGTGCCAGCAGTCGGACTAGCGGCCACAATGAGCAGTTCTTC. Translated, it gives CASSRTSGHNEQFF.

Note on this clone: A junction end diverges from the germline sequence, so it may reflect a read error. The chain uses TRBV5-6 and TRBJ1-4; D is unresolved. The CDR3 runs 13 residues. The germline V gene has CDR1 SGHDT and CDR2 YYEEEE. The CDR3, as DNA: TGTGCCAGCAGCTTGGGATATAATGAAAAACTGCTTTTT. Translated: CASSLGYNEKLLF.

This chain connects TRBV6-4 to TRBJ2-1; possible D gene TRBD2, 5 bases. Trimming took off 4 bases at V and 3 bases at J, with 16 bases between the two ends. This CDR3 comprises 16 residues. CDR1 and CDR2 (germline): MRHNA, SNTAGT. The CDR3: CASSASPGSSYNEQFF. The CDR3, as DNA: TGTGCCAGCAGTGCCAGCCCGGGGAGTAGCTACAATGAGCAGTTCTTC.

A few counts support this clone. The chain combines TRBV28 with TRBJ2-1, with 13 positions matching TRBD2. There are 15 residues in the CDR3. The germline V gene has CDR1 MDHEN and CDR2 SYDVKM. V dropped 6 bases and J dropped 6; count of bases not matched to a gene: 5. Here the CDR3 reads CASSPGLAGSNEQFF. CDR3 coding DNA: TGTGCCAGCAGCCCGGGACTAGCGGGATCCAATGAGCAGTTCTTC.

The CDR3 protein is CAISVGADSGNTIYF. The CDR3 DNA sequence: TGTGCCATCAGTGTGGGCGCCGACTCTGGAAACACCATATATTTT. J is TRBJ1-3 and V is TRBV10-3; no definite D call. CDR3 length: 15 amino acids. With 4 bases removed from V and 0 bases from J, the gap between germline ends came to 10 bases. CDR1 is ENHRY and CDR2 is SYGVKD in the germline V gene.

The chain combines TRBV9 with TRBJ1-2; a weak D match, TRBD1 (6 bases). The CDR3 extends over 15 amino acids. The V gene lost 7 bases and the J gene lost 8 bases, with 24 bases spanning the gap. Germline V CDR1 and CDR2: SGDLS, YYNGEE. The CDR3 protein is CASHRYPRAQGGYTF. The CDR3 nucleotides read TGTGCCAGCCATAGATATCCTCGCGCCCAGGGGGGCTACACCTTC.

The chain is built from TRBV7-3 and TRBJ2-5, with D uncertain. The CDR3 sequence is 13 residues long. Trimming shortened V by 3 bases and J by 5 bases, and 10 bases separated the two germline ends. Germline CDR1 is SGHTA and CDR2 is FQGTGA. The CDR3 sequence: CASSFAGWETQYF. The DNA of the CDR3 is TGTGCCAGCAGCTTTGCCGGTTGGGAGACCCAGTACTTC.

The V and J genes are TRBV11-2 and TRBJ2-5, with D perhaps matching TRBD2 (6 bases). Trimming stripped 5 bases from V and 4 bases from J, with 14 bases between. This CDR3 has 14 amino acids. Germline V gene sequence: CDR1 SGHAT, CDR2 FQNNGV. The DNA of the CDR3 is TGTGCCAGCAGCCCCCCGACTAGGACAGAGACCCAGTACTTC. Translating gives CASSPPTRTETQYF.

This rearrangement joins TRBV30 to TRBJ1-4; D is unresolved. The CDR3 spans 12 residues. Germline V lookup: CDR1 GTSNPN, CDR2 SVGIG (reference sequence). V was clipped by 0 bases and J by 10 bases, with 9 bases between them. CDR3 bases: TGTGCCTGGAGTGTGGAGGGTGTAAAACTGTTTTTT. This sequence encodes CAWSVEGVKLFF.

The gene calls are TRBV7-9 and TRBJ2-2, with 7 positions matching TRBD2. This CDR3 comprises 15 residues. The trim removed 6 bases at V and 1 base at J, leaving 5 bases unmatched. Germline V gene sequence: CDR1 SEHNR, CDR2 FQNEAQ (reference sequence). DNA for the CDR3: TGTGCCAGCAGTCCCACGGGGGGGAACACCGGGGAGCTGTTTTTT. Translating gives CASSPTGGNTGELFF.

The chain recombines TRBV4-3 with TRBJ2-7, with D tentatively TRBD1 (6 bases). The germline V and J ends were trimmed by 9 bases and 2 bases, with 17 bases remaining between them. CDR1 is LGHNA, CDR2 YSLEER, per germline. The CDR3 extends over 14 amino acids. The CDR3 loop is CARITGWGPYEQYF. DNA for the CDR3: TGCGCCAGAATCACAGGGTGGGGACCCTACGAGCAGTACTTC.

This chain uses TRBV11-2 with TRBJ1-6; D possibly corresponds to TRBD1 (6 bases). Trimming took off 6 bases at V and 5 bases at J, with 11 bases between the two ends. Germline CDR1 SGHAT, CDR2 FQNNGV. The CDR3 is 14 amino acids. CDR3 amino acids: CASSRRGNNSPLHF. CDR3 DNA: TGTGCCAGCAGTCGTAGGGGGAATAATTCACCCCTCCACTTT.